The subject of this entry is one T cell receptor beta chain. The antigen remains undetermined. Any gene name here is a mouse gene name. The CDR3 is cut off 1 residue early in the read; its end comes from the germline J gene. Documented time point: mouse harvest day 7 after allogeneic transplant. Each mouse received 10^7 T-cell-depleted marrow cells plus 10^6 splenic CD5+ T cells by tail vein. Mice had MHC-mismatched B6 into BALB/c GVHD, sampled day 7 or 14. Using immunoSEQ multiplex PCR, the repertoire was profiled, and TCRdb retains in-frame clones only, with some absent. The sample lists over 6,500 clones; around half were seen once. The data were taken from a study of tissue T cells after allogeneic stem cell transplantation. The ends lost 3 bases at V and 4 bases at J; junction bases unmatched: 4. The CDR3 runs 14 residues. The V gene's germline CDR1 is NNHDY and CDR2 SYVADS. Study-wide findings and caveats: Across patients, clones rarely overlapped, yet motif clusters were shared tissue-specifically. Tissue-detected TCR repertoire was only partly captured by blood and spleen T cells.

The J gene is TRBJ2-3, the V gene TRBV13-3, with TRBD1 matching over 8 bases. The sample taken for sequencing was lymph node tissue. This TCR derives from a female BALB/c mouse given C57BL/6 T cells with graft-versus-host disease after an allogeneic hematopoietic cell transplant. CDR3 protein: CASSGDRRPETLYF. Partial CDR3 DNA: TGTGCCAGCAGTGGGGACAGGAGGCCAGAAACGCTGTAT.